This T cell receptor (beta chain) was recorded in a study of OX40 agonist ivuxolimab in advanced cancers. Assay used: immunoSEQ multiplex PCR; TCRdb lists only in-frame clones, some missing. This repertoire shows some 70,000 clones, 70% to 85% found once; its top ten account for roughly 1.1%. Trimming took 1 base from V and 3 from J, leaving 9 bases between them. Per germline, CDR1 SGHTA and CDR2 FQGNSA. This CDR3 has 14 residues. The chain uses TRBV7-2 and TRBJ1-1; D ambiguous. The clonotype was recovered from an adult with an advanced solid tumor such as melanoma, head and neck, liver or kidney cancer. Sequenced material: CD4+ or CD8+ T cells sorted from blood, taken in a trial of the OX40 agonist ivuxolimab. CDR3 nucleotide sequence: TGTGCCAGCAGCTTAGGTCCCTCCCACACTGAAGCTTTCTTT. It codes for CASSLGPSHTEAFF.